Each of the 24 T cell receptor beta chains below was sequenced from the same sample in a study of human T cells and chemical hapten exposure. Time point noted: patch test 1, 2 weeks after DPC sensitization. Regarding treatment: therapeutic diphenylcyclopropenone sensitization with weekly scalp DPC. TCRdb recomputed calls from the RACE reads with MiXCR, one row per CDR3 protein. The data contain 150,000 to 200,000 distinct CDR3 sequences, roughly 15% of them singletons. This sample comprised whole blood, obtained in connection with sensitization to the hapten diphenylcyclopropenone (DPC). The receptors come from a woman aged 25-40 years with alopecia areata. Some clones in this sample may be carry-over from other donors' samples.

This clonotype was detected a few times. The genes are TRBV29-1 and TRBJ1-2; 9 bases map to TRBD1. The V segment lost 5 bases and the J segment 2 bases; nucleotides outside the gene matches: 3. Germline V lookup: CDR1 SQVTM, CDR2 ANQGSEA. CDR3 length equals 13 residues. The CDR3 DNA reads as TGCAGCGTTTGGGGACAGGGCAACTATGGCTACACCTTC. This sequence encodes CSVWGQGNYGYTF.

This clonotype was seen a few times. This sequence joins TRBV7-9 and TRBJ2-7, with D unclear. The CDR3 is 15 residues long. Trimming took off 4 bases at V and 5 bases at J, with 18 bases between the two ends. Germline lookup yields CDR1 SEHNR and CDR2 FQNEAQ (reference sequence). The CDR3 DNA is TGTGCCAGCAGCTCCAAAAGGACCCTATCCGACGAGCAGTACTTC. Translation: CASSSKRTLSDEQYF. Looking up the rest from reference TRBV7-9 and TRBJ2-7 gives the full variable domain: DTGVSQNPRHKITKRGQNVTFRCDPISEHNRLYWYRQTLGQGPEFLTYFQNEAQLEKSRLLSDRFSAERPKGSFSTLEIQRTEQGDSAMYLCASSSKRTLSDEQYFGPGTRLTVT.

By share, this clonotype counts as medium-sized (0.01 to 0.1%). This sequence joins TRBV11-2 and TRBJ1-1, with D unresolved. Germline lookup yields CDR1 SGHAT and CDR2 FQNNGV. This CDR3 spans 13 amino acids. Trimming removed 1 base from V and 2 bases from J, with 5 bases in between. CDR3 protein: CASSLAYNTEAFF. CDR3 coding DNA: TGTGCCAGCAGCTTAGCATACAACACTGAAGCTTTCTTT.

The chain couples TRBV20-1 to TRBJ2-3, with 7 bases aligning to TRBD2. The CDR3 has 11 amino acids. CDR1 is DFQATT, CDR2 SNEGSKA, per germline (reference sequence). J was trimmed by 6 bases and V by 6 bases; bases with no gene match: 3. CDR3: CSAELADTQYF. CDR3 DNA: TGCAGTGCCGAACTAGCGGATACGCAGTATTTT.

This clonotype was detected ten times or more. The V call is TRBV5-5, the J call TRBJ1-2; 7 bases agree with TRBD1. The ends lost 4 bases at V and 1 base at J; junction bases unmatched: 7. The CDR3 consists of 15 residues. Germline-derived CDR1 and CDR2 are SGHKS and YYEKEE (reference sequence). CDR3 DNA: TGTGCCAGCAGCAATCAGGGGGGACATAACTATGGCTACACCTTC. Encoded protein: CASSNQGGHNYGYTF.

In its sample, this clonotype was seen a few times. The V and J genes are TRBV6-5 and TRBJ2-7; 9 bases agree with TRBD2. This CDR3 has 16 residues. V trimming: 1 base; J trimming: 2 bases; junction bases outside the gene matches: 6. Germline values: CDR1 MNHEY, CDR2 SVGAGI. CDR3 nucleotide sequence: TGTGCCAGCAGTTACTTTAGCGGGAGCCCGACCTACGAGCAGTACTTC. It translates to CASSYFSGSPTYEQYF.

This clonotype was seen a handful of times. V is TRBV6-5 and J is TRBJ1-5; D remains unclear. The CDR3 covers 14 residues. Germline CDR1 reads MNHEY; CDR2 reads SVGAGI. V gave up 6 bases and J gave up 3 bases, with 12 bases separating them. DNA for the CDR3: TGTGCCAGCAGCTTGGACGGAAACAATCAGCCCCAGCATTTT. Protein product: CASSLDGNNQPQHF.

This clonotype was counted a few times. The V call is TRBV7-9, the J call TRBJ2-1; D ambiguous. The germline gives CDR1 SEHNR, CDR2 FQNEAQ (reference sequence). This CDR3 has 15 residues. V was clipped by 7 bases and J by 4 bases, with 17 bases between them. CDR3 region: CASTRSTAQYNEQFF. The CDR3 coding sequence is TGTGCCAGCACCAGAAGTACTGCCCAATACAATGAGCAGTTCTTC.

This clonotype was recorded a few times. The V gene is TRBV6-2 or TRBV6-3, the J gene TRBJ2-2; maybe TRBD2 (5 bases). In germline, CDR1 is MNHEY, CDR2 SVGEGT. V shed 5 bases and J shed 8 bases, with 12 bases lying between them. This CDR3 spans 13 amino acids. The CDR3 DNA sequence: TGTGCCAGCAGTCAGCGGAAGGTGGGGGAGCTGTTTTTT. Translated, it gives CASSQRKVGELFF.

This clonotype has a handful of counts. CDR3 sequence reads: CASRNYLGLEMADTQYF. The CDR3, as DNA: TGTGCCAGCAGAAACTACCTCGGACTCGAGATGGCAGATACGCAGTATTTT. The genes are TRBV6-2 or TRBV6-3 and TRBJ2-3; TRBD2 might be the D (5 bases). The ends were cut back, 6 bases at V and 4 bases at J, with 23 bases in the middle. Germline assignment: CDR1 MNHEY and CDR2 SVGEGT. CDR3 length: 17 residues.

The chain recombines TRBV6-2 or TRBV6-3 with TRBJ2-7, with 8 bases aligning to TRBD2. After removal of 6 bases from V and 3 bases from J, the junction contained 7 bases not matched to a gene. Germline CDR1 is MNHEY and CDR2 is SVGEGT. The CDR3 runs 14 residues. The CDR3 reads CASSSGGYGYEQYF. In DNA, the CDR3 is TGTGCCAGCAGCTCGGGAGGGTATGGCTACGAGCAGTACTTC.

The chain employs TRBV6-2 or TRBV6-3 and TRBJ1-1; 8 bases align to TRBD1. Germline CDR1 is MNHEY and CDR2 is SVGEGT. The CDR3 has 15 residues. The V and J ends lost 5 bases and 2 bases, in that order; junction bases with no gene match: 7. Here the CDR3 DNA reads TGTGCCAGCAGTAAGTGGACAGGGCGAAACACTGAAGCTTTCTTT. This codes for CASSKWTGRNTEAFF.

Comments on this clonotype: Mismatch with germline at one junction end may stem from a read error. The chain combines TRBV7-7 with TRBJ1-4, with no clear D. Germline lookup yields CDR1 SSHAT and CDR2 FNYEAQ (reference sequence). The CDR3 spans 17 residues. The CDR3 DNA sequence: TGTGCTAGCAGCTCCTCCCCCGCCCCAACGGCGGCTGAAAAACTGTTTTTT. It codes for CASSSSPAPTAAEKLFF.

This clonotype occurred many times. V gene TRBV28 combines with J gene TRBJ2-7; the D gene is possibly TRBD1 (6 bases). CDR1 and CDR2 from the germline V gene are MDHEN and SYDVKM. The V end lost 3 bases, the J end lost 4 bases, and 19 bases lay between the germline ends. CDR3 size: 16 residues. The CDR3 loop reads CASSLQAGELGYEQYF. The CDR3 coding sequence is TGTGCCAGCAGTTTGCAGGCAGGGGAGTTGGGTTACGAGCAGTACTTC.

This clonotype was seen many times. This rearrangement joins TRBV25-1 to TRBJ2-1, with TRBD1 matching 9 bases. The ends lost 4 bases at V and 8 bases at J; junction bases unmatched: 12. The CDR3 runs to 16 residues. CDR1 is MGHDK and CDR2 is SYGVNS in the germline V gene. The CDR3 reads CASSASGQGPGDEQFF. The CDR3 nucleotides read TGTGCCAGCAGTGCTTCGGGACAGGGACCAGGCGATGAGCAGTTCTTC.

There are many counts of this clonotype. This rearrangement joins TRBV7-2 to TRBJ1-6; no clear D. The germline V gene has CDR1 SGHTA and CDR2 FQGNSA. V lost 5 bases, J lost 2 bases, and 13 bases lay in between. The CDR3 is 16 residues long. CDR3 protein: CASSPGVAAYNSPLHF. The CDR3 DNA reads TGTGCCAGCAGCCCCGGGGTGGCCGCCTATAATTCACCCCTCCACTTT.

This clonotype was picked up many times. V and J are TRBV19 and TRBJ1-2; D possibly corresponds to TRBD1 (6 bases). The CDR3 runs 14 residues. V dropped 5 bases and J dropped 2 bases, with 12 bases sitting between them. Per the germline V gene, CDR1 is LNHDA and CDR2 is SQIVND (reference sequence). CDR3: CASSLGAVNYGYTF. The CDR3 bases are TGTGCCAGTAGTCTGGGGGCTGTGAACTATGGCTACACCTTC.

The chain joins TRBV6-6 to TRBJ2-7, with 8 bases lining up with TRBD2. Germline values: CDR1 MNHNY, CDR2 SVGAGI (reference sequence). Trimming took 5 bases from V and 2 from J; bases not matched to a gene: 5. The CDR3 totals 14 residues. As DNA, the CDR3 is TGTGCCAGCAGTCTTAAGGGACTAGCCTACGAGCAGTACTTC. This encodes CASSLKGLAYEQYF.

This clonotype has more than one count but fewer than ten. Sequence at one end of the junction differs from germline and may be a read error. This chain joins TRBV28 and TRBJ2-1; D is undetermined. Germline V gene lookup returns CDR1 MDHEN and CDR2 SYDVKM. This CDR3 is built from 11 residues. The DNA for the CDR3 is TGTGCCAGCAGTTCCCTATATAAGGGTGCCTTC. This sequence encodes CASSSLYKGAF.

Details on this clonotype: A clone one base away is much larger, so this may be a read error. The CDR3 region has the DNA TGTGCCAGCAGCTTGAACAGTGCTGAAGCTTTCTTT. Translating it yields CASSLNSAEAFF. The rearrangement uses TRBV7-9 and TRBJ1-1; D remains ambiguous. Between the trimmed V and J ends, which lost 3 bases and 6 bases, there was a span of 8 bases. The CDR3 loop spans 12 amino acids. CDR1 and CDR2 from the germline V gene are SEHNR and FQNEAQ (reference sequence).

The rearrangement joins TRBV28 to TRBJ2-6; 11 bases are shared with TRBD1. V gave up 7 bases and J gave up 2 bases; unmatched junction bases: 7. Germline values: CDR1 MDHEN, CDR2 SYDVKM. This CDR3 region has 17 residues. The CDR3 reads CASNSGQGAAGANVLTF. CDR3 DNA: TGTGCCAGCAATTCCGGACAGGGGGCGGCTGGGGCCAACGTCCTGACTTTC.

This chain connects TRBV5-1 to TRBJ2-1, with D possibly matching TRBD1 (5 bases). This CDR3 region has 15 residues. Per germline, CDR1 SGHRS and CDR2 YFSETQ. The V end lost 0 bases, the J end lost 8 bases, and 15 bases lay between the germline ends. CDR3 protein: CASSLGGRSSDEQFF. CDR3 DNA: TGCGCCAGCAGCTTGGGGGGCAGAAGCTCCGATGAGCAGTTCTTC.

In this sample, this clonotype turned up a few times. The V and J genes are TRBV28 and TRBJ1-5; TRBD1 matches at 7 bases. With V trimmed by 9 bases and J by 5 bases, 7 bases remained unmatched. The CDR3 is 13 amino acids. Germline values: CDR1 MDHEN, CDR2 SYDVKM. This chain's CDR3 is CASQGGRDQPQHF. CDR3 DNA: TGTGCCAGTCAGGGGGGAAGGGATCAGCCCCAGCATTTT.

CDR3 sequence reads: CASSRPDRYTF. Written as DNA, the CDR3 is TGTGCCAGCAGCCGACCAGATCGCTACACCTTC. J is TRBJ1-2 and V is TRBV9, with D hard to call. From germline, CDR1 is SGDLS and CDR2 YYNGEE. V was shortened by 4 bases and J by 9 bases, with 10 bases between the two germline ends. This CDR3 is built from 11 residues.